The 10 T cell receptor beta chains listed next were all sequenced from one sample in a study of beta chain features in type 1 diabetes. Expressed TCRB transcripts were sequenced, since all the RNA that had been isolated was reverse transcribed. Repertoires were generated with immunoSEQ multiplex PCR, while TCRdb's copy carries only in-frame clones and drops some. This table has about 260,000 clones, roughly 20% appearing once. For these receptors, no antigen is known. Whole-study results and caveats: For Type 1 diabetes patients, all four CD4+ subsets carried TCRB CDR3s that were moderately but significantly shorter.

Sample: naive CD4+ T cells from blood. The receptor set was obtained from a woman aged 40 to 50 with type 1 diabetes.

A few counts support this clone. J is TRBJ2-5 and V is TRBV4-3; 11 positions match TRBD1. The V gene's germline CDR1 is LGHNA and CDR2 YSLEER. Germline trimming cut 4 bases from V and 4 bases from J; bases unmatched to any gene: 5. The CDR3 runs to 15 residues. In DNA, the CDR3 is TGCGCCAGCAGCCCGGGGACAGGGGGAGGAGAGACCCAGTACTTC. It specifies CASSPGTGGGETQYF.

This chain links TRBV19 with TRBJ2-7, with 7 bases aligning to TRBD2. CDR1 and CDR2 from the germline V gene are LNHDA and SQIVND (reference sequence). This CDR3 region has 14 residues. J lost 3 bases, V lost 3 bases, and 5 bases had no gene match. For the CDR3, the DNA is TGTGCCAGTAGTATCGCCGGGACTAACTACGAGCAGTACTTC. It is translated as CASSIAGTNYEQYF.

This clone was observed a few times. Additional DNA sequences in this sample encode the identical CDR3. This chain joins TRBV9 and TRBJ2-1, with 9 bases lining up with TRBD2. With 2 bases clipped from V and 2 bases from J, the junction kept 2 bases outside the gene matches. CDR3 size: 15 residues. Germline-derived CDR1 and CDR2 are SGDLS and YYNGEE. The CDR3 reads CASSVGGRAYNEQFF. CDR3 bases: TGTGCCAGCAGCGTGGGCGGGAGGGCCTACAATGAGCAGTTCTTC.

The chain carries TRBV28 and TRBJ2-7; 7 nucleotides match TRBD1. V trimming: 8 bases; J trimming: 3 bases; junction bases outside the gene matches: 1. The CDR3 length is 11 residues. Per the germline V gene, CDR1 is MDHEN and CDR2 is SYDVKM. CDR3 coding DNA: TGTGCCAGCGGGGACAGCTACGAGCAGTACTTC. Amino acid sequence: CASGDSYEQYF.

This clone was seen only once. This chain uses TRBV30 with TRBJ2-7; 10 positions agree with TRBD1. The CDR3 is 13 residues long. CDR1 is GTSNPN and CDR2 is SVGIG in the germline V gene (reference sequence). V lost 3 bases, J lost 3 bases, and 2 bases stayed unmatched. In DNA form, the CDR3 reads TGTGCCTGGAGAGGGACAGGGGTCTACGAGCAGTACTTC. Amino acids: CAWRGTGVYEQYF. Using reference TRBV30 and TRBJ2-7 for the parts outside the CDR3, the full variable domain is SQTIHQWPATLVQPVGSPLSLECTVEGTSNPNLYWYRQAAGRGLQLLFYSVGIGQISSEVPQNLSASRPQDRQFILSSKKLLLSDSGFYLCAWRGTGVYEQYFGPGTRLTVT.

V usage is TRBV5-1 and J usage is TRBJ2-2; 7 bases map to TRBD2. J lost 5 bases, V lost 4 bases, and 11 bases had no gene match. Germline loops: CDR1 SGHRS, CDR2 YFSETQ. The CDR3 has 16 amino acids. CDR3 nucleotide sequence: TGCGCCAGCAGCGTTGGAGGACTAGAAAGGACCGGGGAGCTGTTTTTT. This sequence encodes CASSVGGLERTGELFF.

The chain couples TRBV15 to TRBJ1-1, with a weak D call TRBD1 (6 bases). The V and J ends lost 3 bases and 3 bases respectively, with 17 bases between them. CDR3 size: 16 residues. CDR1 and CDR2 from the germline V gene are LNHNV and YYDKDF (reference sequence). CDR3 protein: CATSSRQVEIDTEAFF. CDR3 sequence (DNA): TGTGCCACCAGCAGCAGACAGGTCGAAATCGACACTGAAGCTTTCTTT.

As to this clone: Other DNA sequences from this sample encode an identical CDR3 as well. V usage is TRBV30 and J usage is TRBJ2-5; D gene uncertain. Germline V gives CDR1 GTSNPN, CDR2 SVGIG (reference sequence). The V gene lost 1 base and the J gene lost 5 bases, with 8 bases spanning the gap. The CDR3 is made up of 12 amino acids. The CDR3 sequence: CAWSAGGETQYF. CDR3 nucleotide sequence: TGTGCCTGGAGTGCGGGTGGGGAGACCCAGTACTTC. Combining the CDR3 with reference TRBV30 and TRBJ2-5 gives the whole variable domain SQTIHQWPATLVQPVGSPLSLECTVEGTSNPNLYWYRQAAGRGLQLLFYSVGIGQISSEVPQNLSASRPQDRQFILSSKKLLLSDSGFYLCAWSAGGETQYFGPGTRLLVL.

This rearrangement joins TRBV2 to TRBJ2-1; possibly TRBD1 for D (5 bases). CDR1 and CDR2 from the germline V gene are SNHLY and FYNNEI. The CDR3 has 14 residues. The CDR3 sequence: CATQQGSTDNEQFF. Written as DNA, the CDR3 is TGTGCGACACAGCAGGGTAGCACCGACAATGAGCAGTTCTTC.

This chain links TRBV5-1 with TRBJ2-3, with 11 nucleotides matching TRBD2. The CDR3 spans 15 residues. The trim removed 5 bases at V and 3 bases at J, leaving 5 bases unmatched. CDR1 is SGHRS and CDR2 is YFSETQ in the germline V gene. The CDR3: CASRRGTSGTDTQYF. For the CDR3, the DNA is TGCGCCAGCAGAAGGGGGACTAGCGGAACAGATACGCAGTATTTT.